This T cell receptor beta chain was profiled in a study of T cells in tuberculosis. Only in-frame clones appear in the TCRdb table, and some are missing; sequencing was by immunoSEQ multiplex PCR. The sample lists tens of thousands of clones, around 94% seen once, with about 17% in the top ten. Germline values: CDR1 SGHNT, CDR2 YENEEA. The V gene end was trimmed by 5 bases and the J gene end by 5 bases; junction bases not matched to a gene: 8. CDR3 size: 16 residues. The origin of this receptor is a donor aged 5 to 30 with latent tuberculosis or without tuberculosis infection. Some clones in this sample may be carry-over from other donors' samples. The sequenced sample was PBMCs. This sequence joins TRBV11-3 and TRBJ2-1; TRBD2 matches at 11 bases. The CDR3 spells CASSPIAGGLNNEQFF. The CDR3 DNA reads as TGTGCCAGCAGCCCGATAGCGGGAGGGCTTAACAATGAGCAGTTCTTC.